The 13 T cell receptor beta chains listed next were all sequenced from one sample in a study of blood T cell repertoires in COVID-19. Some clones are missing from TCRdb's copy, which holds only in-frame ones; the method was immunoSEQ multiplex PCR. The profile shows roughly 70,000 clones, 90% of them singletons. The sequencing input was peripheral blood. The receptors shown here come from a middle-aged man with COVID-19, enrolled during active disease.

This chain joins TRBV6-6 and TRBJ1-5, with 9 positions matching TRBD1. Germline loops: CDR1 MNHNY, CDR2 SVGAGI (reference sequence). This CDR3 contains 13 residues. The ends lost 8 bases at V and 7 bases at J; junction bases unmatched: 6. CDR3: CASGDRVNQPQHF. CDR3 sequence (DNA): TGTGCCAGCGGGGACAGGGTAAACCAGCCCCAGCATTTT.

In this sample, this clone turned up once. This chain uses TRBV3-1 (or the pseudogene TRBV3-2) with TRBJ2-1, with 10 bases identical to TRBD2. V trimming: 0 bases; J trimming: 5 bases; junction bases outside the gene matches: 7. CDR3 size: 17 residues. Germline V gene sequence: CDR1 LGHDT, CDR2 YNNKEL (reference sequence). The CDR3 coding sequence is TGTGCCAGCAGCCAAGATTTTTGGACTAGCGGTGACAATGAGCAGTTCTTC. Protein product: CASSQDFWTSGDNEQFF.

The gene calls are TRBV30 and TRBJ1-1; TRBD1 aligns across 10 bases. The CDR3 contains 16 residues. The ends lost 2 bases at V and 6 bases at J; junction bases unmatched: 12. CDR1 and CDR2 from the germline V gene are GTSNPN and SVGIG (reference sequence). The CDR3 DNA follows: TGTGCCTGGAGTTGGACAGGGGGGAGAGTTAAGGCTGAAGCTTTCTTT. Translating it yields CAWSWTGGRVKAEAFF.

The chain recombines TRBV29-1 with TRBJ2-7; 10 bases line up with TRBD1. The CDR3 runs 11 residues. V trimming: 7 bases; J trimming: 6 bases; junction bases outside the gene matches: 3. Germline assignment: CDR1 SQVTM and CDR2 ANQGSEA. For the CDR3, the DNA is TGCAGCGCAAGGACAGGGGGCGAGCAGTACTTC. It translates to CSARTGGEQYF.

The V gene is TRBV27, the J gene TRBJ2-3; the match to TRBD2 covers 7 bases. The CDR3 sequence is 16 residues long. Trimming at V came to 2 bases and at J to 6 bases, leaving 11 bases not matched to a gene. Germline V gene data show CDR1 as MNHEY and CDR2 as SMNVEV (reference sequence). The CDR3 here is CASSLSAGVSFDTQYF. The CDR3 region has the DNA TGTGCCAGCAGTTTAAGCGCGGGAGTCTCCTTCGATACGCAGTATTTT.

This chain uses TRBV12-5 with TRBJ2-7; the D gene is possibly TRBD1 (5 bases). The length of the CDR3 is 15 residues. Germline V lookup: CDR1 LGHNT, CDR2 FRNRAP. Deletions cut 2 bases from V and 3 bases from J, with 14 bases between. This CDR3 reads CASGLPGRVVYEQYF. In DNA, the CDR3 is TGTGCTAGTGGTTTGCCGGGCAGGGTAGTCTACGAGCAGTACTTC.

The chain uses TRBV24-1 and TRBJ1-5; D might be TRBD1 (6 bases). Per germline, CDR1 KGHDR and CDR2 SFDVKD. Trimming shortened V by 2 bases and J by 0 bases, and 10 bases separated the two germline ends. This CDR3 contains 16 residues. CDR3 in amino acids: CATSDSQGPSNQPQHF. DNA for the CDR3: TGTGCCACCAGTGATTCACAGGGCCCTAGCAATCAGCCCCAGCATTTT.

This chain connects TRBV11-3 to TRBJ2-1; 12 bases fit TRBD2. J lost 2 bases, V lost 5 bases, and 4 bases had no gene match. The germline gives CDR1 SGHNT, CDR2 YENEEA. This CDR3 has 16 residues. The CDR3, as DNA: TGTGCCAGCAGCGCTAGCGGGAGGGCTACCTACAATGAGCAGTTCTTC. Protein: CASSASGRATYNEQFF.

J is TRBJ2-7 and V is TRBV27; 11 bases match TRBD1. The CDR3 covers 14 residues. Per the germline V gene, CDR1 is MNHEY and CDR2 is SMNVEV (reference sequence). V dropped 5 bases and J dropped 4; count of bases not matched to a gene: 4. The CDR3 DNA sequence: TGTGCCAGCAGTACCGGACAGGGGGCGTACGAGCAGTACTTC. It encodes CASSTGQGAYEQYF.

The chain couples TRBV5-5 to TRBJ1-2; D may be TRBD1 (5 bases). The CDR3 is 18 residues long. Germline CDR1 reads SGHKS; CDR2 reads YYEKEE (reference sequence). V was clipped by 0 bases and J by 6 bases, with 24 bases between them. The CDR3 loop reads CASSLDPEGLTGDHGYTF. CDR3 DNA sequence: TGTGCCAGCAGCTTGGACCCTGAGGGACTAACGGGGGACCATGGCTACACCTTC.

The V call is TRBV27, the J call TRBJ2-1; 7 bases map to TRBD2. After removal of 6 bases from V and 4 bases from J, the junction contained 0 bases not matched to a gene. Germline CDR1 is MNHEY and CDR2 is SMNVEV (reference sequence). This CDR3 comprises 12 residues. This chain's CDR3 is CASRGGYNEQFF. The CDR3 DNA sequence: TGTGCCAGCAGGGGAGGGTACAATGAGCAGTTCTTC.

This clone was seen just once. The chain uses TRBV5-6 and TRBJ2-7; 8 positions match TRBD2. CDR3 length: 14 amino acids. Trimming took 2 bases from V and 3 from J; bases not matched to a gene: 4. Per the germline V gene, CDR1 is SGHDT and CDR2 is YYEEEE. The chain's CDR3 is CASSLGAGGYEQYF. CDR3 in DNA: TGTGCCAGCAGCTTAGGTGCGGGAGGCTACGAGCAGTACTTC.

This clone was detected many times. The gene calls are TRBV6-2 or TRBV6-3 and TRBJ2-3; tentative D call: TRBD1 (5 bases). CDR1 and CDR2 (germline): MNHEY, SVGEGT. The CDR3 is made up of 16 amino acids. V was shortened by 5 bases and J by 4 bases, with 19 bases between the two germline ends. The DNA of the CDR3 is TGTGCCAGCAGTCAGTTATGGGGCCAGCAGGCAGATACGCAGTATTTT. Translated, it gives CASSQLWGQQADTQYF.